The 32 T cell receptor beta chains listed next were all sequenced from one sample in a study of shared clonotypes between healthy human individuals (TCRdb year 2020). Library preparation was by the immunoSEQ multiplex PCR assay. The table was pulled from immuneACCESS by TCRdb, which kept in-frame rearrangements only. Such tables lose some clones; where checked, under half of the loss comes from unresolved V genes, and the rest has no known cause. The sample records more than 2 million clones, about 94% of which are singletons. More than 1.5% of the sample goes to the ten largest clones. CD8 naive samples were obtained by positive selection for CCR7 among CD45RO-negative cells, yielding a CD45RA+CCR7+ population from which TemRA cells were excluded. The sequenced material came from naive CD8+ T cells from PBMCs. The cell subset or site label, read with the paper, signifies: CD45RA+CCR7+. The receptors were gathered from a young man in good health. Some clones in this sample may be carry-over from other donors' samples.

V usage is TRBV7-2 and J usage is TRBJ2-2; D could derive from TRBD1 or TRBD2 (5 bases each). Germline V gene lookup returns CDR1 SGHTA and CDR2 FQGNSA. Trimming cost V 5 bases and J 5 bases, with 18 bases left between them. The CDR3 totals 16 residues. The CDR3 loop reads CASSPHDEGMTGELFF. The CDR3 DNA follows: TGTGCCAGCAGCCCCCATGATGAGGGGATGACCGGGGAGCTGTTTTTT.

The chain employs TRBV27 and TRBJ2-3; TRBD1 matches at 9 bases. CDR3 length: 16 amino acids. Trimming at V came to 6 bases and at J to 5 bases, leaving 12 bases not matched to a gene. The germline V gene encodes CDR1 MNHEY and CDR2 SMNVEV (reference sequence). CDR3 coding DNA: TGTGCCAGCAGCCTTAACCGGGACAGGGCTGAAGATACGCAGTATTTT. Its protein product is CASSLNRDRAEDTQYF.

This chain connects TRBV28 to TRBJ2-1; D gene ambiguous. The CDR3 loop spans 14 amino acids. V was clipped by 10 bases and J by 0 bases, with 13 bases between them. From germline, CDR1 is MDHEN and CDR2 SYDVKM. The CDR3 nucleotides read TGTGCCACAAGACCGCCGAGCTCCTACAATGAGCAGTTCTTC. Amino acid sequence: CATRPPSSYNEQFF. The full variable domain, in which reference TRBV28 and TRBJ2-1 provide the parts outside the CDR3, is DVKVTQSSRYLVKRTGEKVFLECVQDMDHENMFWYRQDPGLGLRLIYFSYDVKMKEKGDIPEGYSVSREKKERFSLILESASTNQTSMYLCATRPPSSYNEQFFGPGTRLTVL.

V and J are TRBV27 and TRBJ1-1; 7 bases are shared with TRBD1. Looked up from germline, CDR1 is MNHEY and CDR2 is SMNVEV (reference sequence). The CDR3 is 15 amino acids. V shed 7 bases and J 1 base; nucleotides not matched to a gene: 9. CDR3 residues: CASKLKQGRNTEAFF. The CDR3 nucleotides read TGTGCCAGCAAACTTAAACAGGGGCGGAACACTGAAGCTTTCTTT.

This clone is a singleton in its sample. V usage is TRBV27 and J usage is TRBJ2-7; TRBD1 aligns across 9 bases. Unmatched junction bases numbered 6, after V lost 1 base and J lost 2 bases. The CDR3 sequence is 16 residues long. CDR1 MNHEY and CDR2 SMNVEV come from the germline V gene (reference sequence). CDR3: CASSLLGQGGPYEQYF. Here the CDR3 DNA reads TGTGCCAGCAGTTTATTGGGACAGGGAGGACCCTACGAGCAGTACTTC.

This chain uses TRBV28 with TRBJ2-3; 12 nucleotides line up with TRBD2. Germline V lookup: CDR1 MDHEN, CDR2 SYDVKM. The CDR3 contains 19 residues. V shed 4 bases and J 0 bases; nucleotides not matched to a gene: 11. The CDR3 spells CASSSNQRTSGASTDTQYF. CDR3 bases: TGTGCCAGCAGTTCAAACCAGAGGACTAGCGGGGCGAGCACAGATACGCAGTATTTT.

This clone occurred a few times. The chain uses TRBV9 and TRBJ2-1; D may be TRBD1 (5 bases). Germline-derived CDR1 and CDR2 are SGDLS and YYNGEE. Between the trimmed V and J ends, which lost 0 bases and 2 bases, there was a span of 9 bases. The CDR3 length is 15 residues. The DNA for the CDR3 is TGTGCCAGCAGCGTAGGACAGAATACCTACAATGAGCAGTTCTTC. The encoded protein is CASSVGQNTYNEQFF.

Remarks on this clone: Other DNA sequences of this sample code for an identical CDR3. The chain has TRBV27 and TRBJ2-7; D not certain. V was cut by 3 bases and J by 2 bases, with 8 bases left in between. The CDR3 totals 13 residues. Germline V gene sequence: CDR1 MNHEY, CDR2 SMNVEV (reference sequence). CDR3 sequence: CASSFSSTYEQYF. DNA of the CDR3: TGTGCCAGCAGTTTCTCCAGTACCTACGAGCAGTACTTC.

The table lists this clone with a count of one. The CDR3 is CASSPGLAPSSYNEQFF. In DNA form, the CDR3 reads TGTGCCAGCAGCCCAGGCTTAGCGCCCAGCTCCTACAATGAGCAGTTCTTC. This chain joins TRBV9 and TRBJ2-1; D might be TRBD2 (5 bases). Germline V gene lookup returns CDR1 SGDLS and CDR2 YYNGEE. The CDR3 sequence is 17 residues long. Trimming left V 4 bases short and J 0 bases short, with 17 bases between.

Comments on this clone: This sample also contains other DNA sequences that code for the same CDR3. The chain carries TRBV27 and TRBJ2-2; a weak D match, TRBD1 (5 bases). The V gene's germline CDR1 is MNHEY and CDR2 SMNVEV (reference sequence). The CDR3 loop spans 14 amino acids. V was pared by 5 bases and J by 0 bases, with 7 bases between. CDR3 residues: CASSLGANTGELFF. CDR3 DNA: TGTGCCAGCAGTCTAGGGGCGAACACCGGGGAGCTGTTTTTT.

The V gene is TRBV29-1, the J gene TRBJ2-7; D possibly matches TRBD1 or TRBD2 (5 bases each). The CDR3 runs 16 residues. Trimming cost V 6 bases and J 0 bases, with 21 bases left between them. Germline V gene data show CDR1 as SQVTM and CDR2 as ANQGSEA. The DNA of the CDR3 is TGCAGCGTCGCGTGGGACCCCACGAAGGTCTCCTACGAGCAGTACTTC. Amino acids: CSVAWDPTKVSYEQYF.

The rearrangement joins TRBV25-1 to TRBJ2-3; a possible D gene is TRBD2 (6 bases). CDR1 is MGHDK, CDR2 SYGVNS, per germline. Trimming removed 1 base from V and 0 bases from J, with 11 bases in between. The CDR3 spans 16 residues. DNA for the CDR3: TGTGCCAGCAGTGAATCATTGCGGGGAAGCACAGATACGCAGTATTTT. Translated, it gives CASSESLRGSTDTQYF.

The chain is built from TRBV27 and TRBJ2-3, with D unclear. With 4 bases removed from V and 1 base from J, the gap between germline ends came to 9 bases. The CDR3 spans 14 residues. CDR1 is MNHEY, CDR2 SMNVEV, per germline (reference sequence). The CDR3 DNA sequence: TGTGCCAGCAGTTGGGCCTTTGGCACAGATACGCAGTATTTT. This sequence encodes CASSWAFGTDTQYF.

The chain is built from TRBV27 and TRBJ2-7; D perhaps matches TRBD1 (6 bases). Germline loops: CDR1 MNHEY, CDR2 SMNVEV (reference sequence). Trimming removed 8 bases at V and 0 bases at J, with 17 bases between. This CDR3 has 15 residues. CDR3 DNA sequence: TGTGCCAGCGGAACCAGGGGTTATACCTCCTACGAGCAGTACTTC. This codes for CASGTRGYTSYEQYF.

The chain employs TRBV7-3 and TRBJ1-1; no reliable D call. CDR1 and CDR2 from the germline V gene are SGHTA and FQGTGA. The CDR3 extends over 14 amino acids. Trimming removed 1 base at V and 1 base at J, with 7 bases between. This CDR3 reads CASSLNGANTEAFF. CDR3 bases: TGTGCCAGCAGCTTAAACGGTGCGAACACTGAAGCTTTCTTT.

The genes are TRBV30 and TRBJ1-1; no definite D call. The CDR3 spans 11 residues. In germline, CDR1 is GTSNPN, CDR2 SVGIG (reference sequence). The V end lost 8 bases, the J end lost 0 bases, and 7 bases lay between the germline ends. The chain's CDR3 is CASNMNTEAFF. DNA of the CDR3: TGTGCCAGCAACATGAACACTGAAGCTTTCTTT.

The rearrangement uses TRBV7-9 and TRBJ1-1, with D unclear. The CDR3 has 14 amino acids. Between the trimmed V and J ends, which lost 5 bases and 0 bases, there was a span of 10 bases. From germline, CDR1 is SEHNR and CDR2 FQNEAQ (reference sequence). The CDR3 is CASSHRGMNTEAFF. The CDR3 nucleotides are TGTGCCAGCAGCCACCGTGGTATGAACACTGAAGCTTTCTTT.

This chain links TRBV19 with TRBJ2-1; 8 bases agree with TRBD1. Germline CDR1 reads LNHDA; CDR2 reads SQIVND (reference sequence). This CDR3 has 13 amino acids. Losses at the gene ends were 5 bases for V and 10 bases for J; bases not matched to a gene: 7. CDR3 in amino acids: CASSFSWTGEQFF. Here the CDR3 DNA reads TGTGCCAGTAGTTTCTCCTGGACAGGGGAGCAGTTCTTC. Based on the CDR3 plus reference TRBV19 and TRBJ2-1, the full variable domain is DGGITQSPKYLFRKEGQNVTLSCEQNLNHDAMYWYRQDPGQGLRLIYYSQIVNDFQKGDIAEGYSVSREKKESFPLTVTSAQKNPTAFYLCASSFSWTGEQFFGPGTRLTVL.

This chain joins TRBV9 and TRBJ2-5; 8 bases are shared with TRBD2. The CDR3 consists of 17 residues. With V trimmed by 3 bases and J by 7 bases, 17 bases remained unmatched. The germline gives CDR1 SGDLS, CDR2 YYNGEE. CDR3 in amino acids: CASSEGPTGTRRGTQYF. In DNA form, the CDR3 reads TGTGCCAGCAGCGAGGGTCCTACCGGGACTAGGAGGGGGACCCAGTACTTC.

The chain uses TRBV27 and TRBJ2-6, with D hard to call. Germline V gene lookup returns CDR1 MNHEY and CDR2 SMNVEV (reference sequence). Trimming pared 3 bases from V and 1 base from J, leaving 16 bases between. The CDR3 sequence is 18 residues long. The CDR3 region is CASSFSLPTVSGANVLTF. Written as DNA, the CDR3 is TGTGCCAGCAGTTTCTCCCTTCCGACTGTTTCTGGGGCCAACGTCCTGACTTTC.

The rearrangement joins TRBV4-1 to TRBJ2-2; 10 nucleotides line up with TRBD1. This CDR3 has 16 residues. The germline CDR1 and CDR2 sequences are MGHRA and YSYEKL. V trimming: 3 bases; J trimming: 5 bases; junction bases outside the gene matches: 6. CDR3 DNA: TGCGCCAGCAGCCACGGACAGGGGGTCCGGACCGGGGAGCTGTTTTTT. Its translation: CASSHGQGVRTGELFF.

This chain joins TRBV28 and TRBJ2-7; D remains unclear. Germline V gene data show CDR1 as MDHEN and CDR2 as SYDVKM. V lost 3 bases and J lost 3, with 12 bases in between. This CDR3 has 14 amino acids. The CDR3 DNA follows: TGTGCCAGCAGTTTTTACATCACGAACTACGAGCAGTACTTC. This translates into CASSFYITNYEQYF.

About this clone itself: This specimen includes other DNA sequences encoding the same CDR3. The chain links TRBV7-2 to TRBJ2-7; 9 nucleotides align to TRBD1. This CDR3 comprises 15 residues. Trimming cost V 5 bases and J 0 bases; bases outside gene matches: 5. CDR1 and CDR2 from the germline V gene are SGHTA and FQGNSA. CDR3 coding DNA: TGTGCCAGCAGCCCCGGGACAGGGTCCTCCTACGAGCAGTACTTC. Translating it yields CASSPGTGSSYEQYF.

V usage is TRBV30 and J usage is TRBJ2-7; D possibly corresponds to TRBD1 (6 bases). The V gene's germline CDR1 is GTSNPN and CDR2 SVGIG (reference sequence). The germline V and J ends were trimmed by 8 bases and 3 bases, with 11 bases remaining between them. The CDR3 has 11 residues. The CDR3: CAGGHNYEQYF. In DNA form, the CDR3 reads TGTGCCGGGGGACACAACTACGAGCAGTACTTC.

The CDR3 here is CASSSIAIGYEQFF. In DNA form, the CDR3 reads TGTGCCAGCAGCTCCATAGCGATCGGGTATGAGCAGTTCTTC. The rearrangement joins TRBV11-2 to TRBJ2-1; D is perhaps TRBD2 (5 bases). This CDR3 comprises 14 residues. Trimming shortened V by 4 bases and J by 8 bases, and 15 bases separated the two germline ends. The germline V gene encodes CDR1 SGHAT and CDR2 FQNNGV.

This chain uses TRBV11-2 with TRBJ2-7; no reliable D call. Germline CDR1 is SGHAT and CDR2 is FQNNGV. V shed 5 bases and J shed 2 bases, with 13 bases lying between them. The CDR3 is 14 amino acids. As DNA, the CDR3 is TGTGCCAGCAGCCCTGGCCCCCGGGCCTACGAGCAGTACTTC. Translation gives CASSPGPRAYEQYF.

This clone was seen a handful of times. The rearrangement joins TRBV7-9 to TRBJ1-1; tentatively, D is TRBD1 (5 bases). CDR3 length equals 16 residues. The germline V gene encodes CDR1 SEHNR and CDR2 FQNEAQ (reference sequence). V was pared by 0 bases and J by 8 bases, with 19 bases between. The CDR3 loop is CASSLAKRAEQVEAFF. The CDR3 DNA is TGTGCCAGCAGCTTAGCAAAGCGAGCGGAACAGGTCGAAGCTTTCTTT.

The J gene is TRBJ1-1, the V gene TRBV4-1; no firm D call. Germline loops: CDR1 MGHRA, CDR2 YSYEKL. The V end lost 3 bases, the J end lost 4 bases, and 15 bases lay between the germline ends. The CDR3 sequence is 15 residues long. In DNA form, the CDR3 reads TGCGCCAGCAGCCAGGTCTTGGAAGTTGGCACTGAAGCTTTCTTT. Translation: CASSQVLEVGTEAFF.

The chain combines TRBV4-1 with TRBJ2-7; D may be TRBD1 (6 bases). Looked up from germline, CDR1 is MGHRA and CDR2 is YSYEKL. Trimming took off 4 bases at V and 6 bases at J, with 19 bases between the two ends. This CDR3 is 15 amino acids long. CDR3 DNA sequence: TGCGCCAGCAGCCTCACCGAGGACAGTGGGATCGAGCAGTACTTC. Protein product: CASSLTEDSGIEQYF.

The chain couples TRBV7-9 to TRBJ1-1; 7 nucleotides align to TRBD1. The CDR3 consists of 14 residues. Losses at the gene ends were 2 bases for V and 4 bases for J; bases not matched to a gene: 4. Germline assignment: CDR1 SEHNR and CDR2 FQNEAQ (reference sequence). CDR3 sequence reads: CASSLPGGVTEAFF. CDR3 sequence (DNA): TGTGCCAGCAGCTTACCAGGGGGGGTCACTGAAGCTTTCTTT.

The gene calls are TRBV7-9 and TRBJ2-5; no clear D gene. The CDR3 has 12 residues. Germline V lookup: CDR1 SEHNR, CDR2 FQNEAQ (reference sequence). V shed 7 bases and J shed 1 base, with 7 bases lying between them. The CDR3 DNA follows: TGTGCCAGCACCACCCTCCAAGAGACCCAGTACTTC. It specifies CASTTLQETQYF.

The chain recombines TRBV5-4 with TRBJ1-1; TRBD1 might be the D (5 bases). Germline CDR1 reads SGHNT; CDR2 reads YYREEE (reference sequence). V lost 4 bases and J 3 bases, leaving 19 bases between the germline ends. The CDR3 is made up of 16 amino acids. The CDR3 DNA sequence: TGTGCCAGCAGCAACCTCCCGTGGGGCACCGACACTGAAGCTTTCTTT. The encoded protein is CASSNLPWGTDTEAFF. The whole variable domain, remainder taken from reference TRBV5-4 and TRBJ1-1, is ETGVTQSPTHLIKTRGQQVTLRCSSQSGHNTVSWYQQALGQGPQFIFQYYREEENGRGNFPPRFSGLQFPNYSSELNVNALELDDSALYLCASSNLPWGTDTEAFFGQGTRLTVV.